A single sample is the source of the 4 T cell receptor beta chains below, sequenced in a study of blood T cell repertoires in COVID-19. The protocol was immunoSEQ multiplex PCR, while the TCRdb copy is restricted to in-frame clones and leaves out a portion. The repertoire holds over 95,000 clones, with roughly 91% as singletons. The specimen sequenced was peripheral blood. The receptors here all came from a human donor with acute or convalescent COVID-19. The donor label of this sample is uncertain.

The chain employs TRBV27 and TRBJ2-7; tentative D call: TRBD2 (6 bases). Trimming removed 6 bases at V and 4 bases at J, with 13 bases between. CDR1 and CDR2 from the germline V gene are MNHEY and SMNVEV (reference sequence). This CDR3 is built from 13 residues. CDR3 DNA sequence: TGTGCCAGCAGCCGCGCGGGAAGTTACGAGCAGTACTTC. It encodes CASSRAGSYEQYF.

Here the CDR3 reads CASSKIQGKGDQPQHF. Written as DNA, the CDR3 is TGTGCCAGCAGCAAAATCCAAGGGAAGGGAGATCAGCCCCAGCATTTT. This chain uses TRBV21-1 with TRBJ1-5. TRBV21-1 is shown as a pseudogene. The CDR3 totals 16 residues.

V gene TRBV4-1 combines with J gene TRBJ1-4; 10 nucleotides line up with TRBD1. The V gene's germline CDR1 is MGHRA and CDR2 YSYEKL. The CDR3 contains 17 residues. The V segment lost 4 bases and the J segment 2 bases; nucleotides outside the gene matches: 7. CDR3 sequence reads: CASSPHGQGVTNEKLFF. The CDR3 region has the DNA TGCGCCAGCAGCCCCCACGGACAGGGGGTTACTAATGAAAAACTGTTTTTT.

This rearrangement joins TRBV4-3 to TRBJ2-7; TRBD2 agrees at 9 bases. The V gene end was trimmed by 0 bases and the J gene end by 5 bases; junction bases not matched to a gene: 14. CDR1 is LGHNA, CDR2 YSLEER, per germline. The CDR3 totals 18 residues. The CDR3 region is CASSQDYRAAGGKDEQYF. As DNA, the CDR3 is TGCGCCAGCAGCCAAGATTATCGAGCCGCGGGAGGGAAAGACGAGCAGTACTTC.